This TCR beta chain emerged from a study of cytomegalovirus exposure and HLA in healthy donors. This CDR3 has 12 amino acids. Germline-derived CDR1 and CDR2 are SEHNR and FQNEAQ (reference sequence). V gave up 1 base and J gave up 8 bases; unmatched junction bases: 1. The PCR made use of 60 Vbeta and 13 Jbeta primers. Using immunoSEQ multiplex PCR, the repertoire was profiled, and TCRdb retains in-frame clones only, with some absent. The sample shows approximately 110,000 clones, roughly 82% of them seen only once. Sequencing used PBMCs. The chain has TRBV7-9 and TRBJ1-2, with 7 nucleotides matching TRBD1. The receptor's source is a human donor in good health. This chain's CDR3 is CASSLGDSGYTF. For the CDR3, the DNA is TGTGCCAGCAGCTTAGGGGACAGCGGCTACACCTTC.